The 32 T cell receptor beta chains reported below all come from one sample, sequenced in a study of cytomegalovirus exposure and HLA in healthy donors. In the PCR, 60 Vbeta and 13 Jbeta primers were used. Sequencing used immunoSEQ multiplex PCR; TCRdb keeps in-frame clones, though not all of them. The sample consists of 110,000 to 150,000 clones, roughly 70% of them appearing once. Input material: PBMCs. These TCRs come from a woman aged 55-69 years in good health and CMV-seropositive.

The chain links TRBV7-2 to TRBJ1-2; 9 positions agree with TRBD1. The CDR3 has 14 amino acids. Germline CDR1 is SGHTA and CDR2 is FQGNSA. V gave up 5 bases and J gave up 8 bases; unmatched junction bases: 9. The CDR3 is CASSASGTGLGYTF. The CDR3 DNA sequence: TGTGCCAGCAGCGCCTCCGGGACAGGGTTAGGCTACACCTTC.

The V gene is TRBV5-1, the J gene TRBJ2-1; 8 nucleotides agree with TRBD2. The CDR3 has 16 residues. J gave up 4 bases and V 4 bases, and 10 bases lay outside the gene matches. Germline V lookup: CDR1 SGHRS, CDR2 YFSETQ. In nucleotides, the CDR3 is TGCGCCAGCAGCCCAGGACTAAGCGGGAGTTACAATGAGCAGTTCTTC. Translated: CASSPGLSGSYNEQFF.

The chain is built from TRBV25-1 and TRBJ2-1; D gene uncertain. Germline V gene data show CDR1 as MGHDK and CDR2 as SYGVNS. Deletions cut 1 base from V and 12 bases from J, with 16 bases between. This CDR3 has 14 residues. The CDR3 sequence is CASSESGDLVTQFF. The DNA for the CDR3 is TGTGCCAGCAGTGAATCTGGTGATCTAGTAACGCAGTTCTTC.

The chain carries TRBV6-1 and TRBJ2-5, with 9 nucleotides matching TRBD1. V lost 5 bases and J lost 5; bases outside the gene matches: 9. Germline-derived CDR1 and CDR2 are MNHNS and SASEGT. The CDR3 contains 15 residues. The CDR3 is CASSLQGALGETQYF. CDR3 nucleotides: TGTGCCAGCAGTCTACAGGGGGCCCTCGGGGAGACCCAGTACTTC.

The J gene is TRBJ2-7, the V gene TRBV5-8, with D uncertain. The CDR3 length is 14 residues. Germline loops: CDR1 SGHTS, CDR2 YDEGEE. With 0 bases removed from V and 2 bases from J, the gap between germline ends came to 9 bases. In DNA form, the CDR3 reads TGTGCCAGCAGCTTGGTTTCACCTACCTACGAGCAGTACTTC. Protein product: CASSLVSPTYEQYF.

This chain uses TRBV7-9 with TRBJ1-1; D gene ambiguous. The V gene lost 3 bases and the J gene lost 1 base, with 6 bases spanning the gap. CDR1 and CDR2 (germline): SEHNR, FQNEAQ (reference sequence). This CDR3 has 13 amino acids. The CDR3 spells CASSFTANTEAFF. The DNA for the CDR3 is TGTGCCAGCAGCTTTACTGCGAACACTGAAGCTTTCTTT. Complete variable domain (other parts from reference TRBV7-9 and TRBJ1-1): DTGVSQNPRHKITKRGQNVTFRCDPISEHNRLYWYRQTLGQGPEFLTYFQNEAQLEKSRLLSDRFSAERPKGSFSTLEIQRTEQGDSAMYLCASSFTANTEAFFGQGTRLTVV.

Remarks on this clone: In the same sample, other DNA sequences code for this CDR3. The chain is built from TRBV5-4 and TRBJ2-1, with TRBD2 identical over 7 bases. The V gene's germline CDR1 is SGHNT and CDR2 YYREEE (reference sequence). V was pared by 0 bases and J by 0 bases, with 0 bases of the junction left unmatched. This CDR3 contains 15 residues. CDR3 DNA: TGTGCCAGCAGCTTGGGCGGGAGCTCCTACAATGAGCAGTTCTTC. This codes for CASSLGGSSYNEQFF. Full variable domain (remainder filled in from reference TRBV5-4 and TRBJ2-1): ETGVTQSPTHLIKTRGQQVTLRCSSQSGHNTVSWYQQALGQGPQFIFQYYREEENGRGNFPPRFSGLQFPNYSSELNVNALELDDSALYLCASSLGGSSYNEQFFGPGTRLTVL.

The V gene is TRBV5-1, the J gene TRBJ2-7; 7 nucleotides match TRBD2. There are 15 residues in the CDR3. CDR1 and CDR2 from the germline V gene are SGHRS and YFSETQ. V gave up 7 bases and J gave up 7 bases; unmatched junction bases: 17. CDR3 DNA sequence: TGCGCCAGCTGTCCTTTGAGCGGGATGTTTGGGGAGCAGTACTTC. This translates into CASCPLSGMFGEQYF.

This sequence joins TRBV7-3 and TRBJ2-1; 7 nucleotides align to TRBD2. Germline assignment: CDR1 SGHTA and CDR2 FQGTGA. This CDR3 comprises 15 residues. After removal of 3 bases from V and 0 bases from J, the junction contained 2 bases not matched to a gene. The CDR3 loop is CASSFSSGSYNEQFF. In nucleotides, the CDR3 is TGTGCCAGCAGCTTCTCTAGCGGCTCCTACAATGAGCAGTTCTTC.

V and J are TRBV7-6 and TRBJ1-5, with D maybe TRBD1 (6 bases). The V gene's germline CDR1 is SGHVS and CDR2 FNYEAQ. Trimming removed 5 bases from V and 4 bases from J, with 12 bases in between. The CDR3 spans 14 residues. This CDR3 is CASSPDSQNQPQHF. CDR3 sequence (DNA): TGTGCCAGCAGCCCGGACAGCCAGAATCAGCCCCAGCATTTT.

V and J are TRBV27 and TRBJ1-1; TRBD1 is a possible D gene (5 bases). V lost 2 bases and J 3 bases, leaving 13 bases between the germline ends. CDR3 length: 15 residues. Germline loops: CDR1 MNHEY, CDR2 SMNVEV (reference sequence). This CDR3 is CASSLTGWGDTEAFF. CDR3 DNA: TGTGCCAGCAGTTTAACGGGTTGGGGGGACACTGAAGCTTTCTTT.

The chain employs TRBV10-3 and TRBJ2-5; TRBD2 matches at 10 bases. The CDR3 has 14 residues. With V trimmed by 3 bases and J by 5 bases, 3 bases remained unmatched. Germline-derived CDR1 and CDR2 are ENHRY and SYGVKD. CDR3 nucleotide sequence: TGTGCCATCAGTGACCTAGCGGGAGTGGAGACCCAGTACTTC. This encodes CAISDLAGVETQYF.

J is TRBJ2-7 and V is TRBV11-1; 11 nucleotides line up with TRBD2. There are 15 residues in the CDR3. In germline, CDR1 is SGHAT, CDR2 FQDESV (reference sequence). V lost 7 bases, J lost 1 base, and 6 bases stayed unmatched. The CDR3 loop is CASTPTSGKSYEQYF. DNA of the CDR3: TGTGCCAGCACCCCGACTAGCGGGAAATCCTACGAGCAGTACTTC. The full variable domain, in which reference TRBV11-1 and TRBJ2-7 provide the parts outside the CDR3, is EAEVAQSPRYKITEKSQAVAFWCDPISGHATLYWYRQILGQGPELLVQFQDESVVDDSQLPKDRFSAERLKGVDSTLKIQPAELGDSAMYLCASTPTSGKSYEQYFGPGTRLTVT.

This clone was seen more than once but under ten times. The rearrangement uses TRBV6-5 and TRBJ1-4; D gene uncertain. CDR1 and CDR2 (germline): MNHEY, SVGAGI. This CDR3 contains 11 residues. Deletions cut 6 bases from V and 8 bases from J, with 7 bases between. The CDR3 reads CASRRGEKLFF. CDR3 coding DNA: TGTGCCAGCAGACGAGGAGAAAAACTGTTTTTT.

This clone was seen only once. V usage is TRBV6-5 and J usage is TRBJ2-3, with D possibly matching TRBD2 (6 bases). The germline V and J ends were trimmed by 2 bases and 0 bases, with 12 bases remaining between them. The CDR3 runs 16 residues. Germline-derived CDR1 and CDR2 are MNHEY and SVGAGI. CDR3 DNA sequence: TGTGCCAGCAGTTACACCTTAGCGGCTAGCACAGATACGCAGTATTTT. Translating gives CASSYTLAASTDTQYF.

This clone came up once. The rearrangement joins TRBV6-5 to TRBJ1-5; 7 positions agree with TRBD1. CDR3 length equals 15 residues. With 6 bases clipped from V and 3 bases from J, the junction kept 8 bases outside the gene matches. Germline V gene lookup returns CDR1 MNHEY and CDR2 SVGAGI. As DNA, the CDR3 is TGTGCCAGCAGAATCCCGGGACAGATCAATCAGCCCCAGCATTTT. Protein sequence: CASRIPGQINQPQHF.

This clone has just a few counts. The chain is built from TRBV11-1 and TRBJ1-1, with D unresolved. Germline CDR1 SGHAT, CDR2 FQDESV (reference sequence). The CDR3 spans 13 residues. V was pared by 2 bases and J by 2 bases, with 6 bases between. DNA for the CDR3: TGTGCCAGCAGCTTAACAGTAAACACTGAAGCTTTCTTT. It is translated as CASSLTVNTEAFF.

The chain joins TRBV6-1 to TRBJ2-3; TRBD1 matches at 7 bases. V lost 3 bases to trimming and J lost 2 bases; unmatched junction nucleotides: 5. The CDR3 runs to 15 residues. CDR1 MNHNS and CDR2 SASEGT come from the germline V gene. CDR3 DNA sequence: TGTGCCAGCAGTGAGCAGGGACAGTTCACAGATACGCAGTATTTT. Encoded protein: CASSEQGQFTDTQYF.

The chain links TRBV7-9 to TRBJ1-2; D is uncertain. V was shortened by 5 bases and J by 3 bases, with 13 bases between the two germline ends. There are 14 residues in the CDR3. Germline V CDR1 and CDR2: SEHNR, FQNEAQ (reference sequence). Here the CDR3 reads CASSPPMFYYGYTF. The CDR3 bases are TGTGCCAGCAGCCCTCCTATGTTCTACTATGGCTACACCTTC.

The DNA for the CDR3 is TGTGCCACCAGCCGTGGAAGGGGCACCGGGGAGCTGTTTTTT. Translation gives CATSRGRGTGELFF. The V gene is TRBV15, the J gene TRBJ2-2; tentative D call: TRBD1 (5 bases). Trimming shortened V by 5 bases and J by 4 bases, and 11 bases separated the two germline ends. The CDR3 consists of 14 residues. The germline CDR1 and CDR2 sequences are LNHNV and YYDKDF (reference sequence).

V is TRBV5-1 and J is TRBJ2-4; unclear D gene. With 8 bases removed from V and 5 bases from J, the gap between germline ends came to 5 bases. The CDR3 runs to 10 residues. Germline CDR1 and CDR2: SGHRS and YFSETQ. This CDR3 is CARPENIQYF. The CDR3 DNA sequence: TGCGCCAGGCCAGAAAACATTCAGTACTTC.

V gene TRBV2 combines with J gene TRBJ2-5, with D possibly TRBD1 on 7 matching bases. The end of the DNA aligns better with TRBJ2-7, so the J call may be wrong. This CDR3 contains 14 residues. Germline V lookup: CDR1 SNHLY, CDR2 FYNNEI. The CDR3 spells CASSPSRGEYEQYF. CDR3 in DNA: TGTGCCAGCAGTCCCTCCAGGGGGGAATACGAGCAGTACTTC.

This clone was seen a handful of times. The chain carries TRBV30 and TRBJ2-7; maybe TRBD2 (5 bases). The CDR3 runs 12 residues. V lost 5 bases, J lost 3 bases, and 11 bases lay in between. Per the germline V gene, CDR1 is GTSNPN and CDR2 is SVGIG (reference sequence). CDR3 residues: CAWGGSVYEQYF. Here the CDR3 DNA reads TGTGCCTGGGGAGGCTCCGTCTACGAGCAGTACTTC.

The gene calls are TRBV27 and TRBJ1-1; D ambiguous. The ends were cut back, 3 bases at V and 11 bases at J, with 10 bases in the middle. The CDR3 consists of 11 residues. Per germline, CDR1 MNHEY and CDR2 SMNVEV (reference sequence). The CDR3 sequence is CASSFGAAAFF. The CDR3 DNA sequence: TGTGCCAGCAGTTTTGGAGCTGCCGCTTTCTTT.

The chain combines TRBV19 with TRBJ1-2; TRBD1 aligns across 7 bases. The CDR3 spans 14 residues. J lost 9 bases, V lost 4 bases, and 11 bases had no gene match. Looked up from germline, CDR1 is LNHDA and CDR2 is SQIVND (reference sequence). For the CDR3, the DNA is TGTGCCAGTAGTAACCCGGGACAGATTCTACGCTACACCTTC. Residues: CASSNPGQILRYTF.

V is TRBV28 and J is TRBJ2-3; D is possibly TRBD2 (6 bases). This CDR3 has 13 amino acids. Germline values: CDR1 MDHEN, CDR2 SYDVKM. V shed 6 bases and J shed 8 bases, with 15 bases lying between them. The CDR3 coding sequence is TGTGCCAGCAGACCAACTAGCTACGGTACGCAGTATTTT. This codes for CASRPTSYGTQYF.

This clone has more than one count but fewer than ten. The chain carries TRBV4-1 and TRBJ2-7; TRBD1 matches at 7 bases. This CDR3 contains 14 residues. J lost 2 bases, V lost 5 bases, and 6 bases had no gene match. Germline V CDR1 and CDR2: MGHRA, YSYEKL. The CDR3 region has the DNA TGCGCCAGCAGCATTTCGGGACAGACCTACGAGCAGTACTTC. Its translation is CASSISGQTYEQYF.

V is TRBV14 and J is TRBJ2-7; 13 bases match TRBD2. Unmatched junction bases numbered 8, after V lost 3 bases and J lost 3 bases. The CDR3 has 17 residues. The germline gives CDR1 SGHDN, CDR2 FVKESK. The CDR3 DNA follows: TGTGCCAGCAGCCAGATACCCGGGACTAGCGGGAACTACGAGCAGTACTTC. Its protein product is CASSQIPGTSGNYEQYF.

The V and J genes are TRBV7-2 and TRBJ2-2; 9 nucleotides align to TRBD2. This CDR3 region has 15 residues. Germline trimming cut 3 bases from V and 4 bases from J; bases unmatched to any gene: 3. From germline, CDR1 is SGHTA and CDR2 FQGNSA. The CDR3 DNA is TGTGCCAGCAGCTTCGGGACTAGCAGCACCGGGGAGCTGTTTTTT. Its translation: CASSFGTSSTGELFF. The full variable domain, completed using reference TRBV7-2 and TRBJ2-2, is GAGVSQSPSNKVTEKGKDVELRCDPISGHTALYWYRQSLGQGLEFLIYFQGNSAPDKSGLPSDRFSAERTGGSVSTLTIQRTQQEDSAVYLCASSFGTSSTGELFFGEGSRLTVL.

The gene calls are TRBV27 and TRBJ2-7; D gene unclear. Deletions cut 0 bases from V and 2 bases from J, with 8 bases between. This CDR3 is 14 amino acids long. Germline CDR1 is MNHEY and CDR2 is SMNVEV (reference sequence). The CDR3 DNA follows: TGTGCCAGCAGTTTATCGGCCAGGACCTACGAGCAGTACTTC. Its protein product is CASSLSARTYEQYF.

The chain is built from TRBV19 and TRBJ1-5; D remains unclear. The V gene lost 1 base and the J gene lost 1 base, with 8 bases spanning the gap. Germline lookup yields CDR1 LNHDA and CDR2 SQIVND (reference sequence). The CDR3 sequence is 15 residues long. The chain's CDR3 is CASSIAPGSNQPQHF. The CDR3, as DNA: TGTGCCAGTAGTATAGCTCCGGGAAGCAATCAGCCCCAGCATTTT.

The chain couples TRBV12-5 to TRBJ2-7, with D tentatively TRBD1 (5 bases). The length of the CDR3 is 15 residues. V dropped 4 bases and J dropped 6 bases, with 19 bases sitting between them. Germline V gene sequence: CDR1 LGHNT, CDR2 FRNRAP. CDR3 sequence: CASGSFFGAKAEQYF. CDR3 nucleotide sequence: TGTGCTAGTGGTTCTTTCTTTGGGGCAAAAGCCGAGCAGTACTTC.